The sequence of this T cell receptor beta chain was determined in a study of cytomegalovirus exposure and HLA in healthy donors. Study background: In an earlier analysis, almost 120 million unique TCR beta sequences were found from about 179 million T cells.

The PCR ran on 60 Vbeta and 13 Jbeta primers. The protocol was immunoSEQ multiplex PCR, while the TCRdb copy is restricted to in-frame clones and leaves out a portion. The sample shows roughly 170,000 clones, about 83% of them seen only once. This clone was recorded a few times. Trimming took 6 bases from V and 1 from J; bases not matched to a gene: 11. This CDR3 comprises 16 residues. Germline CDR1 reads MGHDK; CDR2 reads SYGVNS. Specimen: PBMCs. The V gene is TRBV25-1, the J gene TRBJ2-7; TRBD1 aligns across 8 bases. This TCR came from a girl aged 10-17 years in good health and CMV-seropositive. The chain's CDR3 is CASSPTGTGLSYEQYF. The CDR3 bases are TGTGCCAGCAGCCCGACCGGGACAGGTCTTTCCTACGAGCAGTACTTC.